The 31 T cell receptor beta chains below were found in one sample sequenced in a study of CD8+CD57+ T cells in acquired aplastic anemia. Patients who underwent sequencing had shown CD8+CD57+ cell expansion by flow cytometry. CDR3 and TCR beta VDJ profiling relied on genomic DNA as the template. TCRdb analysed the reads with MiXCR anew, one entry per CDR3 protein. The sample consists of about 180,000 distinct CDR3 sequences, 48% of them appearing once. The sequenced material came from sorted CD4+, CD8+, or CD8+CD57+ T cells (not recorded which) from PBMCs. The receptors shown here come from a human donor with aplastic anemia.

At least ten counts were recorded for this clonotype. The V and J genes are TRBV5-4 and TRBJ2-3; TRBD2 aligns across 7 bases. Germline V gene sequence: CDR1 SGHNT, CDR2 YYREEE (reference sequence). V dropped 4 bases and J dropped 3; count of bases not matched to a gene: 2. CDR3 length equals 13 residues. The chain's CDR3 is CASSLGGTDTQYF. The CDR3 coding sequence is TGTGCCAGCAGCCTCGGGGGGACAGATACGCAGTATTTT.

The count of this clonotype is one. This chain links TRBV20-1 with TRBJ1-3, with D possibly being TRBD1 (5 bases). The CDR3 runs to 14 residues. Looked up from germline, CDR1 is DFQATT and CDR2 is SNEGSKA (reference sequence). Trimming removed 3 bases at V and 7 bases at J, with 16 bases between. The CDR3 loop reads CSASPRAFDNTIYF. CDR3 DNA: TGCAGTGCTAGTCCCAGGGCATTCGACAACACCATATATTTT.

With respect to this clonotype: Since a much larger clone is just one base distant, this may be a read error. This chain links TRBV6-2 or TRBV6-3 with TRBJ1-1; possibly TRBD1 for D (5 bases). The CDR3 runs to 14 residues. Germline V gene data show CDR1 as MNHEY and CDR2 as SVGEGT. The CDR3 protein is CASSYVDKNTEALF. For the CDR3, the DNA is TGTGCCAGCAGTTACGTGGACAAGAACACTGAAGCTCTCTTT.

This chain connects TRBV25-1 to TRBJ1-6; D call uncertain. Per the germline V gene, CDR1 is MGHDK and CDR2 is SYGVNS. This CDR3 spans 12 amino acids. The V end was cut by 4 bases, the J end by 9 bases, with 7 bases between. CDR3 in amino acids: CASSGILSPLHF. As DNA, the CDR3 is TGTGCCAGCAGTGGAATTCTTTCACCCCTCCACTTT.

The chain is built from TRBV4-1 and TRBJ2-1; 9 bases fit TRBD2. This CDR3 is 15 amino acids long. The V gene's germline CDR1 is MGHRA and CDR2 YSYEKL. The V segment lost 0 bases and the J segment 7 bases; nucleotides outside the gene matches: 4. This chain's CDR3 is CASSQDSGGLNEQFF. The CDR3 DNA sequence: TGCGCCAGCAGCCAAGACAGCGGGGGGTTAAATGAGCAGTTCTTC.

This clonotype was counted at least ten times. The chain employs TRBV12-3 or TRBV12-4 and TRBJ1-4; unclear D gene. CDR3 length: 13 amino acids. The germline V and J ends were trimmed by 1 base and 6 bases, with 6 bases remaining between them. The DNA for the CDR3 is TGTGCCAGCAGTTTAGTTTTGGATGAAAAACTGTTTTTT. Protein sequence: CASSLVLDEKLFF.

This chain connects TRBV2 to TRBJ1-1; D gene unclear. This CDR3 is built from 13 residues. V dropped 4 bases and J dropped 13 bases, with 19 bases sitting between them. Germline CDR1 SNHLY, CDR2 FYNNEI. CDR3 sequence (DNA): TGTGCCAGCAGTGGGGGTTCCCACAGAGAGGGTTTCTTT. This sequence encodes CASSGGSHREGFF.

This clonotype was seen just once. The chain is built from TRBV10-3 and TRBJ2-1; TRBD1 might be the D (6 bases). CDR1 and CDR2 from the germline V gene are ENHRY and SYGVKD. Trimming left V 2 bases short and J 2 bases short, with 10 bases between. The CDR3 runs 15 residues. The CDR3, as DNA: TGTGCCATCAGTGAGAGGGACACAGCCTACAATGAGCAGTTCTTC. Its translation is CAISERDTAYNEQFF.

This clonotype was detected ten times or more. This chain uses TRBV24-1 with TRBJ1-1, with D hard to call. V was trimmed by 12 bases and J by 4 bases, leaving 11 bases between them. Germline assignment: CDR1 KGHDR and CDR2 SFDVKD. The CDR3 contains 11 residues. The chain's CDR3 is CAPLSITEAFF. For the CDR3, the DNA is TGTGCCCCGTTAAGCATCACTGAAGCTTTCTTT.

The V gene is TRBV29-1, the J gene TRBJ1-2; TRBD1 agrees at 7 bases. V trimming: 5 bases; J trimming: 3 bases; junction bases outside the gene matches: 6. The CDR3 has 13 amino acids. Germline CDR1 reads SQVTM; CDR2 reads ANQGSEA. The CDR3 sequence is CSVKNRGYYGYTF. DNA for the CDR3: TGCAGCGTTAAAAACAGGGGATACTATGGCTACACCTTC.

There are many counts of this clonotype. The genes are TRBV6-1 and TRBJ2-7, with 10 bases aligning to TRBD1. Germline V gene data show CDR1 as MNHNS and CDR2 as SASEGT. Germline trimming cut 6 bases from V and 3 bases from J; bases unmatched to any gene: 2. The CDR3 length is 13 residues. The CDR3 protein is CASRTGGSYEQYF. CDR3 coding DNA: TGTGCCAGCAGGACAGGGGGCAGCTACGAGCAGTACTTC.

In this sample, this clonotype turned up many times. V usage is TRBV10-3 and J usage is TRBJ2-5; 11 nucleotides align to TRBD1. Germline assignment: CDR1 ENHRY and CDR2 SYGVKD. J lost 4 bases, V lost 11 bases, and 9 bases had no gene match. The CDR3 consists of 14 residues. The CDR3 sequence: CASGDRGIGETQYF. In DNA, the CDR3 is TGTGCCTCCGGGGACAGGGGGATTGGAGAGACCCAGTACTTC.

V is TRBV15 and J is TRBJ2-1; a weak D match, TRBD2 (7 bases). From germline, CDR1 is LNHNV and CDR2 YYDKDF (reference sequence). The CDR3 loop spans 15 amino acids. Trimming stripped 3 bases from V and 5 bases from J, with 14 bases between. CDR3 protein: CATSRGGGSNNEQFF. DNA for the CDR3: TGTGCCACCAGCAGGGGAGGGGGGAGTAACAATGAGCAGTTCTTC.

V gene TRBV5-1 combines with J gene TRBJ1-4; 7 nucleotides align to TRBD1. This CDR3 comprises 16 residues. With V trimmed by 6 bases and J by 4 bases, 12 bases remained unmatched. CDR1 is SGHRS, CDR2 YFSETQ, per germline. The CDR3 sequence is CASTKFSTGHNEKLFF. CDR3 nucleotide sequence: TGCGCCAGCACCAAATTCTCGACAGGGCATAATGAAAAACTGTTTTTT. The full variable domain, completed using reference TRBV5-1 and TRBJ1-4, is KAGVTQTPRYLIKTRGQQVTLSCSPISGHRSVSWYQQTPGQGLQFLFEYFSETQRNKGNFPGRFSGRQFSNSRSEMNVSTLELGDSALYLCASTKFSTGHNEKLFFGSGTQLSVL.

The V gene is TRBV20-1, the J gene TRBJ2-1; D is unresolved. The V gene lost 5 bases and the J gene lost 6 bases, with 14 bases spanning the gap. CDR1 and CDR2 from the germline V gene are DFQATT and SNEGSKA (reference sequence). CDR3 length: 13 residues. CDR3 loop: CSAYAAQVNEQFF. The CDR3 region has the DNA TGCAGTGCTTACGCGGCCCAAGTCAATGAGCAGTTCTTC.

Concerning this clonotype itself: This may be a read error, as it is one base from a much larger clone. The gene calls are TRBV10-3 and TRBJ1-2, with unresolved D. The CDR3 sequence is 14 residues long. The germline V gene has CDR1 ENHRY and CDR2 SYGVKD. V dropped 3 bases and J dropped 3 bases, with 11 bases sitting between them. CDR3: CAISEAIHYYGYTF. The CDR3 DNA reads TGTGCCATCAGTGAAGCGATACACTACTATGGCTACACCTTC.

A note on this clonotype: One end of the junction does not line up with germline, which may come from a read error. CDR3 sequence: CASREGTGLNTEAFF. CDR3 in DNA: TGTGCCAGCAGGGAAGGGACAGGCTTGAACACTGAAGCTTTCTTT. The V call is TRBV2, the J call TRBJ1-1; 8 nucleotides align to TRBD1. The CDR3 contains 15 residues. Germline V gene data show CDR1 as SNHLY and CDR2 as FYNNEI.

The chain links TRBV3-1 to TRBJ2-3, with TRBD2 matching over 7 bases. Trimming cost V 4 bases and J 2 bases; bases outside gene matches: 9. The CDR3 loop spans 16 amino acids. Germline CDR1 reads LGHDT; CDR2 reads YNNKEL (reference sequence). The CDR3 region has the DNA TGTGCCAGCAGCCCTCTTGCGGGGGAGTCCACAGATACGCAGTATTTT. Encoded protein: CASSPLAGESTDTQYF.

This sequence joins TRBV7-4 and TRBJ1-6; 8 nucleotides line up with TRBD1. CDR1 SGHVT and CDR2 SQSDAQ come from the germline V gene. The length of the CDR3 is 16 residues. The trim removed 4 bases at V and 9 bases at J, leaving 11 bases unmatched. CDR3: CASSSELQGDGSPLHF. CDR3 in DNA: TGTGCCAGCAGCTCCGAACTACAGGGGGACGGTTCACCCCTCCACTTT.

The chain has TRBV10-3 and TRBJ1-3; no definite D call. The CDR3 totals 12 residues. V was clipped by 2 bases and J by 11 bases, with 10 bases between them. Looked up from germline, CDR1 is ENHRY and CDR2 is SYGVKD. The CDR3: CAISEDGRSIYF. The CDR3, as DNA: TGTGCCATCAGTGAGGACGGAAGATCCATATATTTT.

The genes are TRBV29-1 and TRBJ2-1; tentatively, D is TRBD1 (7 bases). Trimming took 7 bases from V and 7 from J, leaving 23 bases between them. Germline CDR1 and CDR2: SQVTM and ANQGSEA. The CDR3 runs to 15 residues. CDR3 loop: CSALQGPGAFNEQFF. The CDR3 nucleotides read TGCAGCGCTTTACAGGGGCCGGGGGCCTTTAATGAGCAGTTCTTC.

This clonotype has at least ten counts. J is TRBJ2-1 and V is TRBV12-5; D is unresolved. Looked up from germline, CDR1 is LGHNT and CDR2 is FRNRAP. The CDR3 sequence is 10 residues long. V dropped 6 bases and J dropped 7 bases, with 4 bases sitting between them. The CDR3 loop is CASGENEQFF. DNA of the CDR3: TGTGCTAGTGGCGAGAATGAGCAGTTCTTC.

At least ten counts were recorded for this clonotype. The DNA for the CDR3 is TGCGCCAGCAGTGAGTCGATGCCCGGGACAGGGGGCCGATACACCTTC. It yields the protein CASSESMPGTGGRYTF. The V and J genes are TRBV10-1 and TRBJ1-2; 12 bases are a match to TRBD1. The CDR3 has 16 residues. CDR1 and CDR2 (germline): WNHNN, SYGVQD (reference sequence). Unmatched junction bases numbered 10, after V lost 0 bases and J lost 11 bases.

The CDR3 DNA reads TGTGCCACCAGCAGAGATAGAAGAGCCGGTGCTGAAGCTTTCTTT. This sequence encodes CATSRDRRAGAEAFF. The chain is built from TRBV15 and TRBJ1-1; D is unclear. V lost 0 bases to trimming and J lost 6 bases, with 14 bases between them. The V gene's germline CDR1 is LNHNV and CDR2 YYDKDF (reference sequence). This CDR3 is 15 amino acids long.

This clonotype was detected ten times or more. The chain joins TRBV20-1 to TRBJ1-2, with D unresolved. The CDR3 length is 11 residues. Between the trimmed V and J ends, which lost 7 bases and 4 bases, there was a span of 10 bases. Germline CDR1 and CDR2: DFQATT and SNEGSKA (reference sequence). The CDR3 loop is CSVKDLYGYTF. DNA for the CDR3: TGCAGTGTTAAGGACCTCTATGGCTACACCTTC.

In DNA form, the CDR3 reads TGTGCCAGCAGGCTCGACAGGGGCTACGAGCAGTACTTC. Residues: CASRLDRGYEQYF. This sequence joins TRBV14 and TRBJ2-7; 8 bases fit TRBD1. The germline V gene has CDR1 SGHDN and CDR2 FVKESK. The CDR3 consists of 13 residues. The ends lost 6 bases at V and 3 bases at J; junction bases unmatched: 4. The full variable domain, in which reference TRBV14 and TRBJ2-7 provide the parts outside the CDR3, is EAGVTQFPSHSVIEKGQTVTLRCDPISGHDNLYWYRRVMGKEIKFLLHFVKESKQDESGMPNNRFLAERTGGTYSTLKVQPAELEDSGVYFCASRLDRGYEQYFGPGTRLTVT.

This chain joins TRBV7-2 and TRBJ2-5, with D perhaps matching TRBD2 (6 bases). Germline CDR1 reads SGHTA; CDR2 reads FQGNSA. Between the trimmed V and J ends, which lost 7 bases and 2 bases, there was a span of 20 bases. CDR3 length equals 16 residues. In DNA form, the CDR3 reads TGTGCCAGCATTCCGGAGGTAGCGGAGGTACAAGAGACCCAGTACTTC. Translating it yields CASIPEVAEVQETQYF.

This clonotype was seen repeatedly, ten times or more. The gene calls are TRBV19 and TRBJ2-1; D remains ambiguous. The CDR3 is 15 residues long. CDR1 is LNHDA and CDR2 is SQIVND in the germline V gene (reference sequence). Trimming stripped 2 bases from V and 0 bases from J, with 8 bases between. The CDR3 DNA reads TGTGCCAGTAGTATAACCGGCAGCTCCTACAATGAGCAGTTCTTC. Translation: CASSITGSSYNEQFF.

The chain has TRBV4-3 and TRBJ2-7; maybe TRBD1 (5 bases). Germline V CDR1 and CDR2: LGHNA, YSLEER. This CDR3 has 15 amino acids. Trimming pared 3 bases from V and 0 bases from J, leaving 12 bases between. CDR3 loop: CASSQADSSSYEQYV. CDR3 DNA sequence: TGCGCCAGCAGCCAGGCCGACAGCAGCTCCTACGAGCAGTACGTC.

The CDR3, as DNA: TGTGCCAGCAGCTCCGGTAGCGGGAACACCATATATTTT. It translates to CASSSGSGNTIYF. The chain employs TRBV7-2 and TRBJ1-3, with unresolved D. Germline V gene data show CDR1 as SGHTA and CDR2 as FQGNSA. There are 13 residues in the CDR3. V gave up 4 bases and J gave up 7 bases, with 11 bases separating them.

CDR3 DNA sequence: TGCAGTGCTAGAGTGTGGGCAGGGGATCAGCCCCAGCATTTT. As protein: CSARVWAGDQPQHF. The chain recombines TRBV20-1 with TRBJ1-5, with D maybe TRBD1 (6 bases). The length of the CDR3 is 14 residues. V gave up 1 base and J gave up 5 bases, with 12 bases separating them. The V gene's germline CDR1 is DFQATT and CDR2 SNEGSKA (reference sequence).